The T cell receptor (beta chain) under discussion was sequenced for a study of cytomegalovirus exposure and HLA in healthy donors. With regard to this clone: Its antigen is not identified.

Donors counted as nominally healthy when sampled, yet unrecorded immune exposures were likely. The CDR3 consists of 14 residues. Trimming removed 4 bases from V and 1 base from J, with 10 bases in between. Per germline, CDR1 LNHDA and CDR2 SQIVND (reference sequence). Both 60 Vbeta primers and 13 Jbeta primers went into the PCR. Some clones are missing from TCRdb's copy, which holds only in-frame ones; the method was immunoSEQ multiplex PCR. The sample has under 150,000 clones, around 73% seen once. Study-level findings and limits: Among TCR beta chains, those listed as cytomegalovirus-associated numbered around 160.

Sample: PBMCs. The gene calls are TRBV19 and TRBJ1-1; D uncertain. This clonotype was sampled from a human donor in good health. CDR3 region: CASSTGGTNTEAFF. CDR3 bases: TGTGCCAGTAGTACGGGAGGTACGAACACTGAAGCTTTCTTT. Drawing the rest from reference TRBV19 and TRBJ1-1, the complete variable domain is DGGITQSPKYLFRKEGQNVTLSCEQNLNHDAMYWYRQDPGQGLRLIYYSQIVNDFQKGDIAEGYSVSREKKESFPLTVTSAQKNPTAFYLCASSTGGTNTEAFFGQGTRLTVV.